The next 16 T cell receptor beta chains were all read from a single sample in a study of cytomegalovirus exposure and HLA in healthy donors. 13 Jbeta primers and 60 Vbeta primers were used for the PCR. TCRdb keeps only in-frame clones here, not all; method: immunoSEQ multiplex PCR. Here the sample spans approximately 140,000 clones, around 74% being singletons. Material: PBMCs. The receptors were gathered from a man in his fifties or sixties in good health and CMV-seropositive.

The rearrangement uses TRBV5-6 and TRBJ1-5; 8 nucleotides align to TRBD1. The CDR3 is 15 amino acids. The germline gives CDR1 SGHDT, CDR2 YYEEEE. After removal of 7 bases from V and 0 bases from J, the junction contained 6 bases not matched to a gene. CDR3 amino acids: CASSQDRDSNQPQHF. CDR3 nucleotide sequence: TGTGCCAGCTCGCAGGACAGGGATAGCAATCAGCCCCAGCATTTT.

CDR3 in amino acids: CASSGGGLAGGHYEQYF. The DNA for the CDR3 is TGTGCCAGCAGTGGTGGGGGACTAGCGGGAGGCCACTACGAGCAGTACTTC. The V call is TRBV6-1, the J call TRBJ2-7; TRBD2 matches at 15 bases. J lost 3 bases, V lost 4 bases, and 7 bases had no gene match. The CDR3 is 17 residues long. Germline V CDR1 and CDR2: MNHNS, SASEGT.

The genes are TRBV5-6 and TRBJ2-2; 9 bases match TRBD1. V lost 4 bases and J lost 3; bases outside the gene matches: 16. Germline V lookup: CDR1 SGHDT, CDR2 YYEEEE. The CDR3 is 19 amino acids. The CDR3 spells CASSNPFNTGGRYTGELFF. CDR3 DNA: TGTGCCAGCAGCAACCCCTTTAATACAGGGGGCCGTTACACCGGGGAGCTGTTTTTT.

DNA for the CDR3: TGTGCCAGCAGTGCGAAACAGGGGAACTATGGCTACACCTTC. Amino acid sequence: CASSAKQGNYGYTF. The chain has TRBV2 and TRBJ1-2; 7 bases agree with TRBD1. Germline V gives CDR1 SNHLY, CDR2 FYNNEI. The CDR3 extends over 14 amino acids. The V gene end was trimmed by 4 bases and the J gene end by 2 bases; junction bases not matched to a gene: 4.

The chain links TRBV6-1 to TRBJ1-2, with TRBD1 identical over 9 bases. The CDR3 runs to 16 residues. Germline trimming cut 0 bases from V and 6 bases from J; bases unmatched to any gene: 8. Germline CDR1 is MNHNS and CDR2 is SASEGT. In DNA, the CDR3 is TGTGCCAGCAGTGAAGCTGTCAGGACAGGGGAGAATGGCTACACCTTC. Its protein product is CASSEAVRTGENGYTF.

This rearrangement joins TRBV29-1 to TRBJ1-4; 11 positions match TRBD1. This CDR3 contains 13 residues. Germline lookup yields CDR1 SQVTM and CDR2 ANQGSEA. V was clipped by 6 bases and J by 5 bases; unmatched bases: 2. The CDR3, as DNA: TGCAGCGTGGGGGACAGGGGGAATGAAAAACTGTTTTTT. Residues: CSVGDRGNEKLFF.

This clone was observed once. V is TRBV27 and J is TRBJ1-5; D remains unclear. Germline CDR1 and CDR2: MNHEY and SMNVEV (reference sequence). Trimming cost V 3 bases and J 0 bases, with 18 bases left between them. The CDR3 has 18 residues. CDR3 protein: CASSFNWVTGYSNQPQHF. CDR3 nucleotide sequence: TGTGCCAGCAGTTTTAATTGGGTGACGGGTTATAGCAATCAGCCCCAGCATTTT.

The chain links TRBV18 to TRBJ2-7; D perhaps matches TRBD1 (6 bases). Germline CDR1 is KGHSH and CDR2 is LQKENI. This CDR3 comprises 15 residues. Trimming stripped 3 bases from V and 0 bases from J, with 12 bases between. The CDR3 loop reads CASSPGTSSSYEQYF. DNA for the CDR3: TGTGCCAGCTCACCCGGGACATCTTCCTCCTACGAGCAGTACTTC.

This clone has a single count. The chain is built from TRBV7-3 and TRBJ2-7; D is undetermined. The V gene's germline CDR1 is SGHTA and CDR2 FQGTGA. The V and J ends lost 5 bases and 2 bases respectively, with 13 bases between them. The CDR3 runs 14 residues. The CDR3 sequence is CASSTMGAPYEQYF. Here the CDR3 DNA reads TGTGCCAGCAGCACCATGGGCGCCCCCTACGAGCAGTACTTC.

V gene TRBV7-9 combines with J gene TRBJ2-7; 9 bases match TRBD1. This CDR3 region has 14 residues. The junction had 5 bases not matched to a gene; V was cut back by 5 bases and J by 3 bases. The germline V gene encodes CDR1 SEHNR and CDR2 FQNEAQ (reference sequence). CDR3 loop: CASSRQGVDYEQYF. CDR3 in DNA: TGTGCCAGCAGCCGACAGGGGGTCGACTACGAGCAGTACTTC. The complete variable domain, with remaining parts taken from reference TRBV7-9 and TRBJ2-7, reads DTGVSQNPRHKITKRGQNVTFRCDPISEHNRLYWYRQTLGQGPEFLTYFQNEAQLEKSRLLSDRFSAERPKGSFSTLEIQRTEQGDSAMYLCASSRQGVDYEQYFGPGTRLTVT.

The chain carries TRBV27 and TRBJ2-7; 15 positions agree with TRBD2. Germline lookup yields CDR1 MNHEY and CDR2 SMNVEV (reference sequence). This CDR3 has 18 residues. The ends lost 2 bases at V and 4 bases at J; junction bases unmatched: 9. DNA of the CDR3: TGTGCCAGCAGTTTAAGGGGACTAGCGGGAGGAATGTATTACGAGCAGTACTTC. Its protein is CASSLRGLAGGMYYEQYF.

This clone was picked up a small number of times. The chain carries TRBV7-9 and TRBJ2-7, with D possibly TRBD1 on 5 matching bases. There are 15 residues in the CDR3. Between the trimmed V and J ends, which lost 4 bases and 0 bases, there was a span of 13 bases. CDR1 is SEHNR and CDR2 is FQNEAQ in the germline V gene (reference sequence). The CDR3 region has the DNA TGTGCCAGCAGCTCAGACAGAATGAGCTCCTACGAGCAGTACTTC. Translating it yields CASSSDRMSSYEQYF.

The chain links TRBV5-1 to TRBJ2-1; TRBD1 matches 11 bases. V gave up 4 bases and J gave up 15 bases; unmatched junction bases: 15. CDR1 and CDR2 (germline): SGHRS, YFSETQ. This CDR3 contains 15 residues. For the CDR3, the DNA is TGCGCCAGCAGCCCCATGGGGACAGGGGGTTCGGGGCCGTTCTTC. Amino acids: CASSPMGTGGSGPFF.

This clone turned up a few times. The gene calls are TRBV28 and TRBJ2-7, with 7 positions matching TRBD1. Germline V gene data show CDR1 as MDHEN and CDR2 as SYDVKM. V dropped 2 bases and J dropped 2; count of bases not matched to a gene: 6. This CDR3 has 15 amino acids. The CDR3 nucleotides read TGTGCCAGCAGTTTAGTTCGGACAGGACCCTACGAGCAGTACTTC. As protein: CASSLVRTGPYEQYF.

The rearrangement joins TRBV6-5 to TRBJ2-7; perhaps TRBD2 as D (5 bases). V lost 5 bases to trimming and J lost 1 base, with 15 bases between them. Germline V CDR1 and CDR2: MNHEY, SVGAGI. The CDR3 extends over 15 amino acids. The CDR3 protein is CASSTPGSGSYEQYF. The DNA of the CDR3 is TGTGCCAGCAGTACCCCTGGAAGCGGATCCTACGAGCAGTACTTC.

The CDR3 bases are TGCAGTGCTACAGGGGACTATGGCTACACCTTC. Its translation: CSATGDYGYTF. This chain joins TRBV20-1 and TRBJ1-2, with TRBD1 as a possible D gene (6 bases). Germline V gene lookup returns CDR1 DFQATT and CDR2 SNEGSKA (reference sequence). This CDR3 spans 11 amino acids. Trimming removed 4 bases from V and 3 bases from J, with 6 bases in between.